This TCR beta chain was profiled in a study of blood T cell repertoires in COVID-19. Study background: COVID-19 samples, acute and convalescent, were from the United States, Italy and Spain. PBMCs, B-cell-depleted T cells, or T cells were the source of the cDNA or gDNA that made up the material.

V was clipped by 0 bases and J by 2 bases; unmatched bases: 6. CDR3 length equals 16 residues. Germline V gene data show CDR1 as SGHDT and CDR2 as YYEEEE. Original analysis: Amplification with reference gene primers provided the estimates of nucleated cell counts. The repertoire was sequenced with immunoSEQ multiplex PCR; TCRdb's copy has only in-frame clones and lacks some. The V and J calls and clone size were taken over from that table, and D and trimming were inferred from the DNA. Among some 76,000 clones listed, over 75% were seen once. The sequence came from a young woman with acute or convalescent COVID-19. Sequences were obtained from peripheral blood. The V gene is TRBV5-6, the J gene TRBJ2-7; TRBD1 aligns across 9 bases. This chain's CDR3 is CASSLVTGQGTYEQYF. Written as DNA, the CDR3 is TGTGCCAGCAGCTTGGTTACGGGACAGGGAACCTACGAGCAGTACTTC.